These 29 T cell receptor beta chains originate from one sample sequenced in a study of blood T cell repertoires in COVID-19. TCRdb keeps only in-frame clones here, not all; method: immunoSEQ multiplex PCR. The sample contains over 65,000 clones, under 80% of which appear only once. The sample taken for sequencing was peripheral blood. These receptors came from a man aged 60 to 69 with COVID-19, enrolled during active disease.

The chain combines TRBV18 with TRBJ2-7, with 8 positions matching TRBD1. The germline gives CDR1 KGHSH, CDR2 LQKENI. The CDR3 extends over 16 amino acids. Trimming at V came to 2 bases and at J to 5 bases, leaving 11 bases not matched to a gene. The CDR3 spells CASSPSGQGGLHEQYF. The CDR3 region has the DNA TGTGCCAGCTCACCATCCGGACAGGGTGGTCTCCACGAGCAGTACTTC.

CDR3 sequence: CATSDPGTGGSYNEQFF. The CDR3 DNA is TGTGCCACCAGTGACCCCGGGACAGGGGGCTCCTACAATGAGCAGTTCTTC. J is TRBJ2-1 and V is TRBV24-1; 11 nucleotides align to TRBD1. The CDR3 covers 17 residues. Germline V CDR1 and CDR2: KGHDR, SFDVKD. V lost 4 bases, J lost 0 bases, and 4 bases stayed unmatched.

The chain employs TRBV5-4 and TRBJ2-1; D is possibly TRBD2 (6 bases). CDR1 and CDR2 (germline): SGHNT, YYREEE (reference sequence). Trimming pared 4 bases from V and 7 bases from J, leaving 21 bases between. CDR3 length: 16 amino acids. The CDR3 DNA follows: TGTGCCAGCAGCCTCCCCTCTACGGGGGATCGGAATGAGCAGTTCTTC. It translates to CASSLPSTGDRNEQFF. Variable domain in full (rest from reference TRBV5-4 and TRBJ2-1): ETGVTQSPTHLIKTRGQQVTLRCSSQSGHNTVSWYQQALGQGPQFIFQYYREEENGRGNFPPRFSGLQFPNYSSELNVNALELDDSALYLCASSLPSTGDRNEQFFGPGTRLTVL.

This clone occurred once. This sequence joins TRBV19 and TRBJ1-5, with TRBD1 identical over 7 bases. J was trimmed by 4 bases and V by 4 bases; bases with no gene match: 7. The CDR3 contains 15 residues. Germline V lookup: CDR1 LNHDA, CDR2 SQIVND (reference sequence). The DNA of the CDR3 is TGTGCCAGTAGTAATCGACAGGGTGTAAATCAGCCCCAGCATTTT. Its protein is CASSNRQGVNQPQHF.

The gene calls are TRBV27 and TRBJ2-3; 10 nucleotides agree with TRBD1. J lost 0 bases, V lost 5 bases, and 2 bases had no gene match. The germline gives CDR1 MNHEY, CDR2 SMNVEV (reference sequence). The CDR3 is made up of 15 amino acids. The CDR3 loop is CASSLGQGSTDTQYF. CDR3 nucleotides: TGTGCCAGCAGTCTGGGACAGGGGAGCACAGATACGCAGTATTTT.

J is TRBJ2-3 and V is TRBV18; 10 positions match TRBD2. Trimming cost V 5 bases and J 1 base; bases outside gene matches: 3. Germline CDR1 is KGHSH and CDR2 is LQKENI. The CDR3 spans 15 residues. Written as DNA, the CDR3 is TGTGCCAGCTCAGGAACTAGCGGGGGCACAGATACGCAGTATTTT. As protein: CASSGTSGGTDTQYF.

The chain uses TRBV9 and TRBJ1-2; tentative D call: TRBD1 (5 bases). Trimming cost V 4 bases and J 5 bases, with 9 bases left between them. The CDR3 loop spans 12 amino acids. From germline, CDR1 is SGDLS and CDR2 YYNGEE. The CDR3 loop reads CASSPQGYGYTF. In DNA, the CDR3 is TGTGCCAGCAGCCCCCAGGGATATGGCTACACCTTC.

The chain couples TRBV11-1 to TRBJ2-1; 7 positions agree with TRBD1. The germline V gene encodes CDR1 SGHAT and CDR2 FQDESV (reference sequence). The CDR3 covers 16 residues. With 4 bases clipped from V and 2 bases from J, the junction kept 8 bases outside the gene matches. CDR3 residues: CASSSPRQGAYNEQFF. CDR3 DNA sequence: TGTGCCAGCAGCTCACCGAGACAGGGCGCCTACAATGAGCAGTTCTTC.

V usage is TRBV30 and J usage is TRBJ2-3; D is uncertain. Germline-derived CDR1 and CDR2 are GTSNPN and SVGIG (reference sequence). CDR3 size: 11 residues. The ends were cut back, 2 bases at V and 5 bases at J, with 5 bases in the middle. The chain's CDR3 is CAWSSKDTQYF. Here the CDR3 DNA reads TGTGCCTGGAGTTCCAAAGATACGCAGTATTTT.

This clone was recorded many times. This chain links TRBV9 with TRBJ2-7; D ambiguous. This CDR3 has 13 residues. Germline V lookup: CDR1 SGDLS, CDR2 YYNGEE. V lost 4 bases, J lost 1 base, and 9 bases lay in between. The CDR3 sequence: CASSPRFSYEQYF. The CDR3 DNA sequence: TGTGCCAGCAGCCCGCGGTTTTCCTACGAGCAGTACTTC.

The table lists this clone with a few counts. J is TRBJ1-1 and V is TRBV6-5, with D hard to call. The V end lost 2 bases, the J end lost 0 bases, and 7 bases lay between the germline ends. This CDR3 is 14 amino acids long. CDR1 and CDR2 from the germline V gene are MNHEY and SVGAGI. In nucleotides, the CDR3 is TGTGCCAGCAGTTACGGCAGGTTGAACACTGAAGCTTTCTTT. This gives the protein CASSYGRLNTEAFF.

The CDR3 DNA follows: TGTGCCAGCGGCTACCCGGGTAATGAGCAGTTCTTC. The encoded protein is CASGYPGNEQFF. The rearrangement uses TRBV6-6 and TRBJ2-1; D is undetermined. The CDR3 runs 12 residues. V was shortened by 8 bases and J by 7 bases, with 12 bases between the two germline ends. Per the germline V gene, CDR1 is MNHNY and CDR2 is SVGAGI (reference sequence).

This chain uses TRBV19 with TRBJ1-5; 9 positions agree with TRBD1. Per germline, CDR1 LNHDA and CDR2 SQIVND (reference sequence). V lost 1 base and J lost 5; bases outside the gene matches: 9. The length of the CDR3 is 17 residues. This CDR3 is CASSIGWARQGDQPQHF. The CDR3 coding sequence is TGTGCCAGTAGTATAGGGTGGGCCCGACAGGGGGATCAGCCCCAGCATTTT.

The chain recombines TRBV6-2 or TRBV6-3 with TRBJ1-6; 7 nucleotides match TRBD1. CDR1 is MNHEY and CDR2 is SVGEGT in the germline V gene. V gave up 6 bases and J gave up 1 base; unmatched junction bases: 3. The CDR3 totals 15 residues. This chain's CDR3 is CASSDRASYNSPLHF. The CDR3 DNA follows: TGTGCCAGCAGCGACAGGGCATCCTATAATTCACCCCTCCACTTT.

Concerning this clone: Other DNA variants within this sample encode the same CDR3. The CDR3 nucleotides are TGCGCCAGCAGCTCCCCGGGACAAAACACTGAAGCTTTCTTT. This gives the protein CASSSPGQNTEAFF. The genes are TRBV5-1 and TRBJ1-1, with D tentatively TRBD1 (6 bases). The CDR3 consists of 14 residues. V was pared by 3 bases and J by 2 bases, with 11 bases between. CDR1 and CDR2 (germline): SGHRS, YFSETQ.

This rearrangement joins TRBV25-1 to TRBJ2-3; 7 bases fit TRBD2. CDR1 is MGHDK and CDR2 is SYGVNS in the germline V gene. The length of the CDR3 is 18 residues. The J segment lost 4 bases and the V segment lost 2 bases, leaving 15 bases of the junction unmatched. The CDR3 spells CASSENPPPDGRSDTQYF. In DNA form, the CDR3 reads TGTGCCAGCAGTGAAAACCCCCCCCCGGACGGGAGGTCAGATACGCAGTATTTT.

V gene TRBV7-2 combines with J gene TRBJ1-3; D remains unclear. CDR1 is SGHTA, CDR2 FQGNSA, per germline. CDR3 length: 11 amino acids. Trimming pared 11 bases from V and 4 bases from J, leaving 9 bases between. CDR3 bases: TGTGCCCTCCAGAAAGGAAACACCATATATTTT. Translating gives CALQKGNTIYF.

The chain has TRBV19 and TRBJ2-1; 10 bases fit TRBD2. There are 17 residues in the CDR3. V lost 3 bases to trimming and J lost 1 base; unmatched junction nucleotides: 6. The germline CDR1 and CDR2 sequences are LNHDA and SQIVND (reference sequence). The CDR3 is CASSMVSSGRSYNEQFF. CDR3 nucleotides: TGTGCCAGTAGTATGGTGTCTAGCGGGAGATCCTACAATGAGCAGTTCTTC.

This clone was detected once. CDR3 coding DNA: TGCAGCGTTGACTCCGGTGGCTACACCTTC. It encodes CSVDSGGYTF. The rearrangement uses TRBV29-1 and TRBJ1-2; the D is unclear. The ends were cut back, 3 bases at V and 7 bases at J, with 6 bases in the middle. CDR1 is SQVTM, CDR2 ANQGSEA, per germline. The length of the CDR3 is 10 residues.

V usage is TRBV9 and J usage is TRBJ2-3; 10 bases agree with TRBD2. This CDR3 region has 15 residues. Germline V CDR1 and CDR2: SGDLS, YYNGEE. V gave up 2 bases and J gave up 10 bases; unmatched junction bases: 10. Here the CDR3 DNA reads TGTGCCAGCAGCGTTGTAGCGGGGGGTTTGCTCGCGCAGTATTTT. Translation gives CASSVVAGGLLAQYF.

The J gene is TRBJ1-5, the V gene TRBV6-1; D is undetermined. V was cut by 2 bases and J by 9 bases, with 14 bases left in between. Germline CDR1 MNHNS, CDR2 SASEGT. This CDR3 is built from 14 residues. In nucleotides, the CDR3 is TGTGCCAGCAGTGAAATTCTCTTGCCGCGGCCCCAGCATTTT. This sequence encodes CASSEILLPRPQHF.

The V and J genes are TRBV5-4 and TRBJ2-3; D may be TRBD1 (5 bases). V was pared by 5 bases and J by 3 bases, with 16 bases between. The CDR3 is 15 amino acids. Germline values: CDR1 SGHNT, CDR2 YYREEE (reference sequence). CDR3: CASRALAGRTDTQYF. CDR3 DNA sequence: TGTGCCAGCAGAGCCCTCGCAGGGCGGACAGATACGCAGTATTTT.

The chain carries TRBV6-5 and TRBJ2-6; D gene unclear. Germline CDR1 is MNHEY and CDR2 is SVGAGI. The length of the CDR3 is 15 residues. V was shortened by 10 bases and J by 0 bases, with 13 bases between the two germline ends. The CDR3 sequence: CATPSISSGANVLTF. The CDR3 DNA sequence: TGTGCCACCCCTAGTATCAGCTCTGGGGCCAACGTCCTGACTTTC.

The chain links TRBV5-1 to TRBJ2-5, with D perhaps matching TRBD2 (5 bases). CDR3 length: 15 amino acids. CDR1 SGHRS and CDR2 YFSETQ come from the germline V gene. V was cut by 2 bases and J by 1 base, with 12 bases left in between. CDR3 sequence (DNA): TGCGCCAGCAGCTTAGCTGGACTCCTCCAAGAGACCCAGTACTTC. Its translation is CASSLAGLLQETQYF.

The rearrangement links TRBV7-8 to TRBJ1-3, with 11 positions matching TRBD1. Trimming cost V 2 bases and J 2 bases; bases outside gene matches: 2. Germline V gene sequence: CDR1 SGHVS, CDR2 FQNEAQ. CDR3 length equals 16 residues. As DNA, the CDR3 is TGTGCCAGCAGCTTAACGGGACAGGGGGCTGGAAACACCATATATTTT. Its translation is CASSLTGQGAGNTIYF.

The V gene is TRBV11-1, the J gene TRBJ1-2, with 9 bases lining up with TRBD1. With V trimmed by 5 bases and J by 2 bases, 6 bases remained unmatched. Germline values: CDR1 SGHAT, CDR2 FQDESV (reference sequence). This CDR3 spans 15 amino acids. The CDR3 nucleotides read TGTGCCAGCAGCCCCCGGACAGGGGCCAACTATGGCTACACCTTC. Translating it yields CASSPRTGANYGYTF.

This clone was detected once. This chain links TRBV11-2 with TRBJ2-5; 7 nucleotides match TRBD1. This CDR3 is 14 amino acids long. The V and J ends lost 6 bases and 5 bases, in that order; junction bases with no gene match: 9. Germline V lookup: CDR1 SGHAT, CDR2 FQNNGV. CDR3 loop: CASSPTGVRETQYF. CDR3 DNA: TGTGCCAGCAGTCCTACAGGGGTGAGGGAGACCCAGTACTTC.

V is TRBV4-1 and J is TRBJ2-3; 9 bases agree with TRBD1. Germline values: CDR1 MGHRA, CDR2 YSYEKL. This CDR3 is 15 amino acids long. V lost 6 bases and J lost 1; bases outside the gene matches: 5. The CDR3 nucleotides are TGCGCCAGCAGGGGATGGGACAGGGGCACAGATACGCAGTATTTT. Translating it yields CASRGWDRGTDTQYF.

The chain has TRBV11-2 and TRBJ1-1; 8 bases are shared with TRBD1. V dropped 5 bases and J dropped 6; count of bases not matched to a gene: 14. This CDR3 comprises 16 residues. Germline CDR1 and CDR2: SGHAT and FQNNGV. The CDR3 bases are TGTGCCAGCAGCAAAAGCCAAGGACAGGGAAGGGCTGAAGCTTTCTTT. It codes for CASSKSQGQGRAEAFF.